The clone carrying this T cell receptor (beta chain) was seen many times. What it binds is not known. The data stem from a study of breast tumors, draining lymph nodes, adjacent tissues. Study outcomes and limitations: Tumors had less TCR diversity than lymph nodes, more than nontumor tissue. Data only fit, rather than demonstrated, lymph node origin of most tumor T cells. Compared with basal-like, luminal-like tumors shared significantly more repertoire with nontumor tissue. Data fit most tumor T cells coming from lymph node, expanding in tumor.

TCRdb reprocessed the multiplex PCR reads via MiXCR and lists one record per CDR3 protein. The sample has tens of thousands of distinct CDR3 sequences; approximately 19% are singletons. The lymph nodes were axillary draining lymph nodes from breast cancer patients. This CDR3 spans 16 amino acids. V lost 5 bases and J lost 3; bases outside the gene matches: 8. The chain employs TRBV12-3 or TRBV12-4 and TRBJ2-1; 9 bases are shared with TRBD1. The TCR sequence derives from a female donor with breast cancer. Some clones in this sample may be carry-over from other donors' samples. Sequencing used axillary lymph node tissue. The CDR3, as DNA: TGTGCCAGCAGTCTCCTGACAGGGGGTCTCTACAATGAGCAGTTCTTC. This encodes CASSLLTGGLYNEQFF.